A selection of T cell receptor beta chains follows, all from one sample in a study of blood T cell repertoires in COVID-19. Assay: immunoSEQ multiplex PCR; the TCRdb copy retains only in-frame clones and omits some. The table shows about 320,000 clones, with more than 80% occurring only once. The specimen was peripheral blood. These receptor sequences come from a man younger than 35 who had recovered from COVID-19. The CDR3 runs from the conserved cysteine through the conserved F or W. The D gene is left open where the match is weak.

CDR3 protein: CASSSSDRPSSYEQYF
V gene: TRBV19
D gene: NA

CDR3 protein: CASSDLGTGRVAFF
V gene: TRBV7-9
D gene: TRBD1

CDR3 protein: CASSVGQGDVSYEQYF
V gene: TRBV9
D gene: TRBD1

CDR3 protein: CASSIGERDTQYF
V gene: TRBV19
D gene: NA

CDR3 protein: CATSRDGTSGPSTDTQYF
V gene: TRBV15
D gene: TRBD2

CDR3 protein: CASSSGEGPHEQYF
V gene: TRBV10-2
D gene: TRBD2

CDR3 protein: CASSYFLGGYDEQFF
V gene: TRBV6-5
D gene: TRBD1

CDR3 protein: CASSVNGGAELRFF
V gene: TRBV9
D gene: TRBD2

CDR3 protein: CASSPEVSPYEQYF
V gene: TRBV7-6
D gene: NA

CDR3 protein: CASSPSSSYNEQFF
V gene: TRBV7-2
D gene: NA

CDR3 protein: CASSFELAGGYEQYF
V gene: TRBV5-1
D gene: TRBD2

CDR3 protein: CASSLGLYRLENTEAFF
V gene: TRBV7-8
D gene: NA

CDR3 protein: CASNPRTSGYEQYF
V gene: TRBV5-6
D gene: TRBD2

CDR3 protein: CASSLGFRGPVNEQFF
V gene: TRBV7-3
D gene: TRBD1

CDR3 protein: CASSVQGANTEAFF
V gene: TRBV9
D gene: TRBD1

CDR3 protein: CASSPAGTGHGYTF
V gene: TRBV18
D gene: TRBD1

CDR3 protein: CASSHRLAGTGELFF
V gene: TRBV3-1/TRBV3-2
D gene: TRBD2

CDR3 protein: CASSPLGTSRDTQYF
V gene: TRBV6-5
D gene: TRBD2

CDR3 protein: CASSLGGTNLKETQYF
V gene: TRBV5-1
D gene: TRBD2

CDR3 protein: CASSPLRRQGDEQYF
V gene: TRBV27
D gene: TRBD1

CDR3 protein: CASSYEQGVMNTEAFF
V gene: TRBV6-2/TRBV6-3
D gene: TRBD1

CDR3 protein: CASSAAPGGDTQYF
V gene: TRBV4-1
D gene: TRBD2

CDR3 protein: CSASSSGLAAYEQYF
V gene: TRBV20-1
D gene: TRBD2

CDR3 protein: CASASEVDEQFF
V gene: TRBV12-3/TRBV12-4
D gene: NA

CDR3 protein: CASSLAQGQGAGAFF
V gene: TRBV7-2
D gene: TRBD1

CDR3 protein: CASSSLGVANQPQHF
V gene: TRBV6-2/TRBV6-3
D gene: NA

CDR3 protein: CASSLSRKSDTQYF
V gene: TRBV7-2
D gene: NA

CDR3 protein: CASSENKRELSNEQFF
V gene: TRBV2
D gene: TRBD2

CDR3 protein: CASSPNNSPLHF
V gene: TRBV2
D gene: NA

CDR3 protein: CAWVRNQGTEAFF
V gene: TRBV30
D gene: NA

CDR3 protein: CASTTRPDRGKSYEQYF
V gene: TRBV21-1
D gene: NA

CDR3 protein: CASSADMLSTDTQYF
V gene: TRBV5-1
D gene: NA

CDR3 protein: CAIRADKEETQYF
V gene: TRBV10-3
D gene: NA

CDR3 protein: CASSELGVTYEQYF
V gene: TRBV6-1
D gene: NA

CDR3 protein: CASRSTRALASTDTQYF
V gene: TRBV3-1/TRBV3-2
D gene: NA

CDR3 protein: CASSDLDRVAYNEQFF
V gene: TRBV6-1
D gene: TRBD1

CDR3 protein: CASSQDYGEGPYEQYF
V gene: TRBV14
D gene: TRBD2

CDR3 protein: CASSGAQGGNQPQHF
V gene: TRBV3-1/TRBV3-2
D gene: TRBD1

CDR3 protein: CASAAGTYSDEQFF
V gene: TRBV2
D gene: NA

CDR3 protein: CASSQGGFVETQYF
V gene: TRBV3-1/TRBV3-2
D gene: NA

CDR3 protein: CASSFIGDYGYTF
V gene: TRBV5-4
D gene: NA

CDR3 protein: CASIQVGGGDYGYTF
V gene: TRBV7-9
D gene: NA

CDR3 protein: CASSYVIRTGEQTQYF
V gene: TRBV6-5
D gene: TRBD1

CDR3 protein: CASSRQGYGYTF
V gene: TRBV18
D gene: NA

CDR3 protein: CASRPAGLETQYF
V gene: TRBV3-1/TRBV3-2
D gene: TRBD2

CDR3 protein: CSVDATGTDTQYF
V gene: TRBV29-1
D gene: NA

CDR3 protein: CASSESLAVYTQYF
V gene: TRBV2
D gene: TRBD2

CDR3 protein: CASSRGSYNEQFF
V gene: TRBV5-1
D gene: NA